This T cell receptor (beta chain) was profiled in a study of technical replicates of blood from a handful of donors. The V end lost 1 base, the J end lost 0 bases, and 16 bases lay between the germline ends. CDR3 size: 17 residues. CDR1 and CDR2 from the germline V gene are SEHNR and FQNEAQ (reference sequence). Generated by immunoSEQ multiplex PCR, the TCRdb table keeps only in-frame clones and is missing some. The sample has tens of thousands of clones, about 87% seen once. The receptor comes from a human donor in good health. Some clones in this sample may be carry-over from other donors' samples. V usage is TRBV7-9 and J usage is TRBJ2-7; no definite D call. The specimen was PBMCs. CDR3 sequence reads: CASSLGRILLGSYEQYF. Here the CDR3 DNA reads TGTGCCAGCAGCTTAGGACGGATTCTCCTAGGCTCCTACGAGCAGTACTTC.